One and the same sample provided the 26 T cell receptor beta chains below, sequenced in a study of CD8 T cells in ankylosing spondylitis. Study-level points and caveats: Blood of patients with ankylosing spondylitis appeared to be characterized by a TCR beta motif of several highly homologous variants.

TCRdb reanalysed the 5' RACE reads using MiXCR and keeps one entry per CDR3 protein. The data contain over 700,000 distinct CDR3 sequences, around 20% of them seen just once; the ten biggest clones take up around 19%. Their target antigens are unknown. The sequencing input was blood, either unsorted or a sorted T cell fraction (not recorded which). These receptors were collected from a male donor with ankylosing spondylitis.

This clonotype was counted only a few times. The chain links TRBV7-9 to TRBJ2-7; D could derive from TRBD1 or TRBD2 (5 bases each). Between the trimmed V and J ends, which lost 5 bases and 3 bases, there was a span of 11 bases. Looked up from germline, CDR1 is SEHNR and CDR2 is FQNEAQ (reference sequence). CDR3 length equals 13 residues. The CDR3 loop reads CASSPRDRYEQYF. The CDR3, as DNA: TGTGCCAGCAGCCCTCGGGACCGCTACGAGCAGTACTTC.

This clonotype came up a few times. The gene calls are TRBV11-3 and TRBJ2-2; 13 bases map to TRBD2. V was clipped by 4 bases and J by 4 bases; unmatched bases: 18. CDR1 is SGHNT, CDR2 YENEEA, per germline. CDR3 length equals 21 residues. The CDR3 DNA reads as TGTGCCAGCAGCTCACGCCGAAAGATACTAGCGGGGGGGTCCTTCACCGGGGAGCTGTTTTTT. Translating it yields CASSSRRKILAGGSFTGELFF.

This clonotype came up a few times. This chain links TRBV29-1 with TRBJ2-1; 7 bases line up with TRBD1. This CDR3 is 15 amino acids long. Germline assignment: CDR1 SQVTM and CDR2 ANQGSEA. Trimming at V came to 3 bases and at J to 7 bases, leaving 12 bases not matched to a gene. The CDR3 loop is CSVDQVGQGENEQFF. The CDR3 coding sequence is TGCAGCGTTGATCAGGTGGGGCAGGGGGAGAATGAGCAGTTCTTC.

This clonotype was observed many times. This chain joins TRBV12-3 or TRBV12-4 and TRBJ1-1, with D perhaps TRBD1 (5 bases). The CDR3 contains 14 residues. The germline V and J ends were trimmed by 1 base and 6 bases, with 12 bases remaining between them. CDR3 region: CASSLGSRAAEAFF. As DNA, the CDR3 is TGTGCCAGCAGTTTAGGGAGCAGGGCGGCTGAAGCTTTCTTT.

The chain carries TRBV20-1 and TRBJ1-5, with 12 bases that match TRBD1. The CDR3 is made up of 16 amino acids. Germline CDR1 is DFQATT and CDR2 is SNEGSKA (reference sequence). The ends lost 6 bases at V and 2 bases at J; junction bases unmatched: 8. The CDR3 is CSAVGQGAGGNQPQHF. CDR3 bases: TGCAGTGCCGTGGGACAGGGGGCCGGGGGCAATCAGCCCCAGCATTTT.

V and J are TRBV20-1 and TRBJ2-5, with D possibly called TRBD1 or TRBD2 (5 bases each). V shed 3 bases and J shed 4 bases, with 12 bases lying between them. There are 13 residues in the CDR3. Looked up from germline, CDR1 is DFQATT and CDR2 is SNEGSKA (reference sequence). The CDR3: CSASGNGAETQYF. DNA for the CDR3: TGCAGTGCTAGCGGGAACGGGGCAGAGACCCAGTACTTC.

The genes are TRBV18 and TRBJ2-7; D not resolved. Trimming left V 2 bases short and J 3 bases short, with 8 bases between. Looked up from germline, CDR1 is KGHSH and CDR2 is LQKENI. The CDR3 contains 13 residues. CDR3 sequence reads: CASSPTVNYEQYF. CDR3 coding DNA: TGTGCCAGCTCACCAACAGTAAACTACGAGCAGTACTTC.

The chain couples TRBV12-3 or TRBV12-4 to TRBJ2-5; 8 bases fit TRBD2. The V segment lost 1 base and the J segment 4 bases; nucleotides outside the gene matches: 2. The CDR3 length is 14 residues. The CDR3 is CASSLGLALETQYF. CDR3 bases: TGTGCCAGCAGTTTAGGACTAGCGTTAGAGACCCAGTACTTC.

This clonotype turned up a few times. V gene TRBV4-2 combines with J gene TRBJ1-2; perhaps TRBD1 as D (5 bases). The V end lost 1 base, the J end lost 5 bases, and 17 bases lay between the germline ends. Germline CDR1 reads LGHNA; CDR2 reads YNFKEQ. This CDR3 is built from 16 residues. For the CDR3, the DNA is TGTGCCAGCAGCCAAGGTTTGGACACACTAACTTATGGCTACACCTTC. Residues: CASSQGLDTLTYGYTF.

This clonotype was seen more than once but under ten times. The chain carries TRBV6-5 and TRBJ2-2; D uncertain. From germline, CDR1 is MNHEY and CDR2 SVGAGI. This CDR3 has 17 residues. V lost 2 bases to trimming and J lost 6 bases, with 19 bases between them. The CDR3 DNA sequence: TGTGCCAGCAGTTACCTCCCGACCCTATTGGCGCCCGGGGAGCTGTTTTTT. The encoded protein is CASSYLPTLLAPGELFF.

The J gene is TRBJ2-1, the V gene TRBV19; D possibly corresponds to TRBD1 (5 bases). The CDR3 runs to 12 residues. The germline V and J ends were trimmed by 2 bases and 7 bases, with 6 bases remaining between them. CDR1 LNHDA and CDR2 SQIVND come from the germline V gene (reference sequence). CDR3 nucleotides: TGTGCCAGTAGTATAAAGGGGAATGAGCAGTTCTTC. This encodes CASSIKGNEQFF.

The chain recombines TRBV7-2 with TRBJ1-5; D is perhaps TRBD1 (6 bases). Germline CDR1 SGHTA, CDR2 FQGNSA. The CDR3 extends over 16 amino acids. Trimming stripped 5 bases from V and 8 bases from J, with 22 bases between. The CDR3 DNA follows: TGTGCCAGCAGCCTAGAAGGGACAATCTATTCAGAGCCCCAGCATTTT. Protein product: CASSLEGTIYSEPQHF.

This clonotype turned up a few times. V and J are TRBV27 and TRBJ1-1, with TRBD1 matching 7 bases. Trimming at V came to 5 bases and at J to 1 base, leaving 7 bases not matched to a gene. This CDR3 is built from 15 residues. The germline V gene encodes CDR1 MNHEY and CDR2 SMNVEV (reference sequence). The CDR3 nucleotides read TGTGCCAGCAGTAACCGCGGGACAGCGAACACTGAAGCTTTCTTT. It translates to CASSNRGTANTEAFF.

The chain combines TRBV7-9 with TRBJ2-1, with D perhaps matching TRBD2 (6 bases). This CDR3 has 15 amino acids. Germline-derived CDR1 and CDR2 are SEHNR and FQNEAQ (reference sequence). V gave up 5 bases and J gave up 9 bases, with 20 bases separating them. The CDR3 sequence is CASSITTGASGEQFF. The CDR3 nucleotides read TGTGCCAGCAGCATCACGACGGGAGCGTCAGGTGAGCAGTTCTTC.

This clonotype turned up a few times. The CDR3 is CSARIMGLNTEAFF. The CDR3 nucleotides are TGCAGTGCTAGAATCATGGGGTTGAACACTGAAGCTTTCTTT. The chain uses TRBV20-1 and TRBJ1-1, with unresolved D. From germline, CDR1 is DFQATT and CDR2 SNEGSKA (reference sequence). V gave up 2 bases and J gave up 0 bases, with 10 bases separating them. The CDR3 runs 14 residues.

This clonotype has a handful of counts. V gene TRBV5-1 combines with J gene TRBJ1-1, with D possibly matching TRBD1 (5 bases). Germline values: CDR1 SGHRS, CDR2 YFSETQ. The length of the CDR3 is 14 residues. Trimming took off 3 bases at V and 4 bases at J, with 13 bases between the two ends. The CDR3 region is CASSSYTGGTEAFF. Written as DNA, the CDR3 is TGCGCCAGCAGCTCCTACACGGGGGGCACTGAAGCTTTCTTT.

The gene calls are TRBV20-1 and TRBJ2-1; D could derive from TRBD1 or TRBD2 (6 bases each). The V end was cut by 0 bases, the J end by 4 bases, with 19 bases between. Germline CDR1 reads DFQATT; CDR2 reads SNEGSKA (reference sequence). The CDR3 is 17 residues long. The CDR3 loop is CSARDLGGTTRYNEQFF. The CDR3 nucleotides read TGCAGTGCTAGAGATCTCGGAGGGACAACCAGATACAATGAGCAGTTCTTC.

The V gene is TRBV6-5, the J gene TRBJ1-1; 11 bases match TRBD1. Germline CDR1 and CDR2: MNHEY and SVGAGI. Trimming cost V 2 bases and J 8 bases; bases outside gene matches: 7. The CDR3 is 15 residues long. CDR3: CASSYAGQGATEAFF. As DNA, the CDR3 is TGTGCCAGCAGTTACGCCGGACAGGGGGCGACAGAAGCTTTCTTT.

There are a few counts of this clonotype. The chain couples TRBV2 to TRBJ2-7; 9 bases match TRBD1. V lost 8 bases to trimming and J lost 5 bases; unmatched junction nucleotides: 10. Germline CDR1 is SNHLY and CDR2 is FYNNEI. There are 14 residues in the CDR3. CDR3 region: CASLKDRGIDEQYF. The CDR3, as DNA: TGTGCCAGCCTAAAGGACAGGGGTATCGACGAGCAGTACTTC. Full variable domain (rest looked up from reference TRBV2 and TRBJ2-7): EPEVTQTPSHQVTQMGQEVILRCVPISNHLYFYWYRQILGQKVEFLVSFYNNEISEKSEIFDDQFSVERPDGSNFTLKIRSTKLEDSAMYFCASLKDRGIDEQYFGPGTRLTVT.

This clonotype was observed a few times. This sequence joins TRBV29-1 and TRBJ2-2; D gene ambiguous. Trimming removed 4 bases from V and 5 bases from J, with 14 bases in between. Germline assignment: CDR1 SQVTM and CDR2 ANQGSEA. The CDR3 length is 14 residues. CDR3 in amino acids: CSVVSASSTGELFF. CDR3 nucleotides: TGCAGCGTTGTGAGTGCTAGTTCTACCGGGGAGCTGTTTTTT.

This clonotype has ten or more counts. This chain connects TRBV3-1 to TRBJ2-7; no clear D gene. Germline V gives CDR1 LGHDT, CDR2 YNNKEL (reference sequence). Trimming removed 4 bases at V and 1 base at J, with 17 bases between. There are 16 residues in the CDR3. The CDR3 DNA reads TGTGCCAGCAGCCTTTCGTACGGACCTCGATCCTACGAGCAGTACTTC. It is translated as CASSLSYGPRSYEQYF.

With respect to this clonotype: A junction end diverges from the germline sequence, so it may reflect a read error. The chain links TRBV12-3 or TRBV12-4 to TRBJ2-3; D not resolved. CDR3 length equals 15 residues. The CDR3 DNA reads as TGTGCCAGCAGGTTAGCCGTCGAGAGCACAGATACGCAGTATTTT. Amino acids: CASRLAVESTDTQYF.

A few counts support this clonotype. The chain carries TRBV25-1 and TRBJ1-1; 9 nucleotides align to TRBD1. The V and J ends lost 1 base and 1 base, in that order; junction bases with no gene match: 4. There are 16 residues in the CDR3. CDR1 is MGHDK, CDR2 SYGVNS, per germline. The CDR3 DNA sequence: TGTGCCAGCAGTGAATCCTGGACAGGGGCGAACACTGAAGCTTTCTTT. Translated, it gives CASSESWTGANTEAFF.

V gene TRBV7-9 combines with J gene TRBJ2-7, with 7 bases lining up with TRBD1. V was pared by 5 bases and J by 3 bases, with 10 bases of the junction left unmatched. The length of the CDR3 is 15 residues. Germline loops: CDR1 SEHNR, CDR2 FQNEAQ (reference sequence). The CDR3 sequence: CASSRSIGTDYEQYF. In nucleotides, the CDR3 is TGTGCCAGCAGCCGCTCGATCGGGACAGACTACGAGCAGTACTTC.

This clonotype was counted a few times. The chain is built from TRBV20-1 and TRBJ2-1, with D possibly matching TRBD2 (6 bases). The CDR3 has 12 residues. The germline V gene encodes CDR1 DFQATT and CDR2 SNEGSKA (reference sequence). Trimming took off 3 bases at V and 7 bases at J, with 10 bases between the two ends. CDR3 DNA sequence: TGCAGTGCTAGCGGGGGTCGGAATGAGCAGTTCTTC. Translating it yields CSASGGRNEQFF.

The chain employs TRBV6-1 and TRBJ2-7, with 7 bases matching TRBD2. This CDR3 region has 15 residues. CDR1 and CDR2 from the germline V gene are MNHNS and SASEGT. Losses at the gene ends were 1 base for V and 4 bases for J; bases not matched to a gene: 7. The CDR3 DNA sequence: TGTGCCAGCAGTGAAGTCGGGGGGTCTCAATACGAGCAGTACTTC. As protein: CASSEVGGSQYEQYF.